What follows are 2 T cell receptor beta chains derived from one specimen sequenced in a study of human T cells and chemical hapten exposure. Time point indicated: pre-sensitization, week 0. Treatment indicated: therapeutic diphenylcyclopropenone sensitization with weekly scalp DPC. TCRdb analysed the RACE reads with MiXCR anew, one entry per CDR3 protein. The table shows under 200,000 distinct CDR3 sequences, with more than 25% occurring only once. Specimen: whole blood, collected in connection with sensitization to the hapten diphenylcyclopropenone (DPC). These receptors were obtained from a woman in her twenties or thirties with alopecia areata. Some clones in this sample may be carry-over from other donors' samples.

The chain links TRBV6-6 to TRBJ1-5; D gene unclear. Between the trimmed V and J ends, which lost 5 bases and 2 bases, there was a span of 16 bases. The CDR3 sequence is 16 residues long. The germline gives CDR1 MNHNY, CDR2 SVGAGI (reference sequence). CDR3 in amino acids: CASSTTGEGGNQPQHF. CDR3 bases: TGTGCCAGCAGTACGACCGGGGAGGGCGGCAATCAGCCCCAGCATTTT.

J is TRBJ2-7 and V is TRBV11-2; D uncertain. The CDR3 runs to 10 residues. Germline V lookup: CDR1 SGHAT, CDR2 FQNNGV. V gave up 1 base and J gave up 7 bases, with 2 bases separating them. The CDR3 coding sequence is TGTGCCAGCAGCTTAGGGGAGCAGTACTTC. Translated: CASSLGEQYF. Based on the CDR3 plus reference TRBV11-2 and TRBJ2-7, the full variable domain is EAGVAQSPRYKIIEKRQSVAFWCNPISGHATLYWYQQILGQGPKLLIQFQNNGVVDDSQLPKDRFSAERLKGVDSTLKIQPAKLEDSAVYLCASSLGEQYFGPGTRLTVT.